These 25 T cell receptor beta chains were sequenced from one sample in a study of T cell changes during pregnancy in multiple sclerosis. Profiling relied on immunoSEQ multiplex PCR, and the TCRdb table lists in-frame clones only, not all of them. The table records 20,000 to 30,000 clones, more than 75% of them present only once. The sample was CD4+ T cells from peripheral blood mononuclear cells, taken in the first trimester of pregnancy. Every receptor here comes from a female donor in good health, enrolled as a control in a pregnancy study.

The chain carries TRBV5-4 and TRBJ2-5, with 7 bases identical to TRBD1. Germline values: CDR1 SGHNT, CDR2 YYREEE (reference sequence). The CDR3 totals 15 residues. V lost 4 bases, J lost 2 bases, and 8 bases stayed unmatched. The CDR3 DNA follows: TGTGCCAGCAGCGTCGGGACAGCTGGGCAAGAGACCCAGTACTTC. It specifies CASSVGTAGQETQYF.

The rearrangement joins TRBV6-5 to TRBJ2-5, with a weak D call TRBD2 (5 bases). The V end lost 6 bases, the J end lost 4 bases, and 18 bases lay between the germline ends. The germline CDR1 and CDR2 sequences are MNHEY and SVGAGI. The CDR3 sequence is 15 residues long. The CDR3 region has the DNA TGTGCCAGCAGCCATCCGGGCCGAGAGGGAGAGACCCAGTACTTC. This translates into CASSHPGREGETQYF.

V gene TRBV30 combines with J gene TRBJ2-7; D unclear. From germline, CDR1 is GTSNPN and CDR2 SVGIG (reference sequence). The germline V and J ends were trimmed by 1 base and 0 bases, with 7 bases remaining between them. This CDR3 has 13 residues. The CDR3 bases are TGTGCCTGGAGTGATCCCGGCTCCTACGAGCAGTACTTC. Protein product: CAWSDPGSYEQYF.

The CDR3: CASSYTGTGGDYGYTF. CDR3 DNA sequence: TGTGCCAGCAGTTATACCGGGACAGGGGGCGATTATGGCTACACCTTC. This chain connects TRBV28 to TRBJ1-2; 12 nucleotides line up with TRBD1. The CDR3 totals 16 residues. The ends lost 4 bases at V and 5 bases at J; junction bases unmatched: 8. Germline lookup yields CDR1 MDHEN and CDR2 SYDVKM.

This rearrangement joins TRBV7-9 to TRBJ2-5; no clear D gene. This CDR3 region has 12 residues. The V gene lost 5 bases and the J gene lost 0 bases, with 4 bases spanning the gap. CDR1 and CDR2 from the germline V gene are SEHNR and FQNEAQ (reference sequence). CDR3 loop: CASSPDQETQYF. The CDR3, as DNA: TGTGCCAGCAGCCCGGACCAAGAGACCCAGTACTTC.

V usage is TRBV12-5 and J usage is TRBJ2-1; 9 positions agree with TRBD2. CDR3 length equals 17 residues. V trimming: 1 base; J trimming: 2 bases; junction bases outside the gene matches: 6. Germline lookup yields CDR1 LGHNT and CDR2 FRNRAP. For the CDR3, the DNA is TGTGCTAGTGGTTTGGGAGTACTAGCGGGCGCCTACAATGAGCAGTTCTTC. Protein: CASGLGVLAGAYNEQFF.

The V call is TRBV6-1, the J call TRBJ1-6; 10 bases fit TRBD1. Germline V lookup: CDR1 MNHNS, CDR2 SASEGT. CDR3 length: 14 residues. V lost 9 bases and J lost 10; bases outside the gene matches: 9. The CDR3 here is CASHTGTGVSPLHF. CDR3 sequence (DNA): TGTGCCAGTCATACCGGGACAGGGGTATCACCCCTCCACTTT.

The CDR3 DNA sequence: TGTGCCAGCTCACCAGGACAGGAATACGAGCAGTACTTC. Its protein is CASSPGQEYEQYF. The J gene is TRBJ2-7, the V gene TRBV18; 7 bases align to TRBD1. Trimming took 2 bases from V and 4 from J; bases not matched to a gene: 2. Germline values: CDR1 KGHSH, CDR2 LQKENI. The CDR3 consists of 13 residues.

The CDR3 spells CASSYTLGGGYEQYF. The CDR3 DNA reads as TGTGCCAGCAGTTACACCCTTGGGGGGGGATACGAGCAGTACTTC. The rearrangement links TRBV6-6 to TRBJ2-7; 7 bases agree with TRBD2. The CDR3 loop spans 15 amino acids. Germline CDR1 MNHNY, CDR2 SVGAGI (reference sequence). V lost 2 bases, J lost 4 bases, and 8 bases stayed unmatched.

The chain carries TRBV4-2 and TRBJ2-3, with D unclear. In germline, CDR1 is LGHNA, CDR2 YNFKEQ. V gave up 1 base and J gave up 6 bases, with 8 bases separating them. This CDR3 is built from 13 residues. The CDR3 sequence is CASSQVEWDTQYF. The CDR3 nucleotides are TGTGCCAGCAGCCAAGTCGAGTGGGATACGCAGTATTTT.

The rearrangement joins TRBV7-2 to TRBJ1-5; the D gene is possibly TRBD1 (6 bases). This CDR3 is 17 amino acids long. Per germline, CDR1 SGHTA and CDR2 FQGNSA. Trimming took 0 bases from V and 2 from J, leaving 14 bases between them. Written as DNA, the CDR3 is TGTGCCAGCAGCTTAGCGGGGTCAGGGGCAGGCAATCAGCCCCAGCATTTT. Encoded protein: CASSLAGSGAGNQPQHF.

This chain joins TRBV11-2 and TRBJ2-5; no reliable D call. V was shortened by 3 bases and J by 12 bases, with 14 bases between the two germline ends. Germline loops: CDR1 SGHAT, CDR2 FQNNGV. The CDR3 consists of 12 residues. DNA of the CDR3: TGTGCCAGCAGCTTTGACCGGCTCGAGGAGTACTTC. Its protein product is CASSFDRLEEYF.

As concerns this clone: Other DNA sequences in the sample encode the same CDR3. The V and J genes are TRBV30 and TRBJ2-7; D unresolved. Germline CDR1 GTSNPN, CDR2 SVGIG (reference sequence). This CDR3 spans 12 amino acids. The V and J ends lost 0 bases and 3 bases respectively, with 6 bases between them. CDR3 sequence reads: CAWSVSIYEQYF. CDR3 nucleotides: TGTGCCTGGAGTGTAAGCATCTACGAGCAGTACTTC.

The rearrangement uses TRBV2 and TRBJ1-1; 7 bases are shared with TRBD1. Germline CDR1 is SNHLY and CDR2 is FYNNEI. Losses at the gene ends were 6 bases for V and 4 bases for J; bases not matched to a gene: 8. This CDR3 spans 14 amino acids. The CDR3 DNA is TGTGCCAGCAGAATACAGGGGTTCGGCACTGAAGCTTTCTTT. Its translation: CASRIQGFGTEAFF.

V usage is TRBV28 and J usage is TRBJ2-7, with D perhaps matching TRBD1 (6 bases). Per germline, CDR1 MDHEN and CDR2 SYDVKM. V dropped 6 bases and J dropped 6 bases, with 18 bases sitting between them. The CDR3 length is 14 residues. The CDR3 bases are TGTGCCAGCAGCTCACACACAGGGAAGCGCGAGCAGTACTTC. Translating gives CASSSHTGKREQYF.

The V gene is TRBV10-2, the J gene TRBJ2-3, with TRBD1 as a possible D gene (6 bases). The germline CDR1 and CDR2 sequences are WSHSY and SAAADI. Between the trimmed V and J ends, which lost 6 bases and 6 bases, there was a span of 22 bases. The CDR3 is 16 amino acids. The DNA of the CDR3 is TGCGCCAGCAGAGACAAAAGGGACAAGAACCCTGATACGCAGTATTTT. Protein: CASRDKRDKNPDTQYF.

V and J are TRBV7-9 and TRBJ2-5; D gene ambiguous. The CDR3 is made up of 12 amino acids. Germline CDR1 SEHNR, CDR2 FQNEAQ (reference sequence). With 1 base removed from V and 5 bases from J, the gap between germline ends came to 5 bases. CDR3: CASSLDKETQYF. The CDR3 DNA reads TGTGCCAGCAGCTTAGACAAGGAGACCCAGTACTTC.

The chain combines TRBV4-2 with TRBJ2-1; 11 bases are a match to TRBD2. V lost 0 bases to trimming and J lost 6 bases; unmatched junction nucleotides: 10. Per the germline V gene, CDR1 is LGHNA and CDR2 is YNFKEQ. This CDR3 contains 18 residues. For the CDR3, the DNA is TGTGCCAGCAGCCAAGATCATCGTAGTAGCGGGGGGGTCAATGAGCAGTTCTTC. It translates to CASSQDHRSSGGVNEQFF.

This clone was observed a handful of times. This chain joins TRBV19 and TRBJ1-1; TRBD1 might be the D (5 bases). Germline V CDR1 and CDR2: LNHDA, SQIVND (reference sequence). V lost 3 bases and J lost 4, with 18 bases in between. The CDR3 totals 16 residues. This chain's CDR3 is CASSMSQGWVSTEAFF. The CDR3 DNA is TGTGCCAGTAGTATGAGCCAGGGATGGGTTAGCACTGAAGCTTTCTTT.

The chain uses TRBV10-1 and TRBJ2-3; D call uncertain. The germline V gene has CDR1 WNHNN and CDR2 SYGVQD (reference sequence). V gave up 4 bases and J gave up 0 bases, with 11 bases separating them. The CDR3 length is 15 residues. For the CDR3, the DNA is TGCGCCAGCAGTGGAGGAGACGCTAGCACAGATACGCAGTATTTT. Its protein product is CASSGGDASTDTQYF.

The chain has TRBV9 and TRBJ1-2; D is possibly TRBD1 (6 bases). Germline CDR1 SGDLS, CDR2 YYNGEE. With 4 bases removed from V and 7 bases from J, the gap between germline ends came to 14 bases. The CDR3 contains 13 residues. CDR3 amino acids: CASSPTGLVGYTF. Here the CDR3 DNA reads TGTGCCAGCAGCCCGACAGGCTTAGTTGGCTACACCTTC.

The V gene is TRBV6-5, the J gene TRBJ2-7; TRBD2 agrees at 10 bases. After removal of 7 bases from V and 4 bases from J, the junction contained 7 bases not matched to a gene. Looked up from germline, CDR1 is MNHEY and CDR2 is SVGAGI. This CDR3 is built from 14 residues. CDR3 loop: CASNELAGTYEQYF. CDR3 coding DNA: TGTGCCAGCAACGAACTAGCGGGAACGTACGAGCAGTACTTC.

The gene calls are TRBV15 and TRBJ1-4; D unresolved. Germline CDR1 is LNHNV and CDR2 is YYDKDF (reference sequence). V lost 1 base and J lost 3, with 6 bases in between. The CDR3 is 14 residues long. The CDR3 nucleotides read TGTGCCACCAGCAGAGGAGGTGCTAATGAAAAACTGTTTTTT. Translated: CATSRGGANEKLFF.

The chain uses TRBV19 and TRBJ1-2, with D unresolved. Trimming left V 2 bases short and J 3 bases short, with 13 bases between. This CDR3 region has 15 residues. The V gene's germline CDR1 is LNHDA and CDR2 SQIVND (reference sequence). CDR3 loop: CASSIYPGLDYGYTF. CDR3 bases: TGTGCCAGTAGTATATATCCGGGGTTGGACTATGGCTACACCTTC.

This chain connects TRBV28 to TRBJ1-3; no definite D call. CDR1 and CDR2 (germline): MDHEN, SYDVKM. The CDR3 is 13 residues long. Trimming left V 2 bases short and J 8 bases short, with 10 bases between. The CDR3 loop is CASSLEFGYTIYF. The CDR3 nucleotides read TGTGCCAGCAGTTTAGAATTTGGCTACACCATATATTTT.